The 30 T cell receptor beta chains below were found in one sample sequenced in a study of tumor and adjacent non-tumor tissue in lung cancer (dated by TCRdb to the late 2010s). RNA was isolated from bulk, unsorted tissue, and RNA quality was assessed with a NanoDrop ND-1000 and an Agilent 2100. Library generation was performed with multiplex PCR. Sequencing was carried out with an Illumina HiSeq 2500. Following protocols modified from ARM-PCR, the researchers constructed TCRbeta libraries through three rounds of nested PCR with primers (Table S4). TCRdb trimmed the raw reads at Q25, called clones with MiXCR and kept productive beta chains. Here each entry gathers all rows of one CDR3 protein and keeps the most common genes and DNA. This sample is represented by 71,000 or so distinct CDR3 sequences; around 75% of them were singletons. In total, the top ten clones hold 13% of the sample. Specimen: lung tumor tissue. These receptors all come from a woman in her fifties or sixties with non-small cell lung cancer.

This sequence joins TRBV20-1 and TRBJ2-4, with 8 positions matching TRBD1. The CDR3 is made up of 17 amino acids. Germline V lookup: CDR1 DFQATT, CDR2 SNEGSKA (reference sequence). V dropped 3 bases and J dropped 6; count of bases not matched to a gene: 16. The CDR3 nucleotides are TGCAGTGCTAGCGTCTCAGGGGGCATGGGATCCGGAAACATTCAGTACTTC. This encodes CSASVSGGMGSGNIQYF.

This clonotype appeared a few times. A much bigger clone sits one base away, suggesting this may be a read error. The chain carries TRBV14 and TRBJ2-7, with 7 bases aligning to TRBD1. This CDR3 is 14 amino acids long. V shed 0 bases and J 2 bases; nucleotides not matched to a gene: 1. Germline V CDR1 and CDR2: SGHDN, FVKESK. The CDR3 nucleotides read TGTGCCAGCAGCCAAGAGACAGGGCCCTACGAGCAGTACTTC. It translates to CASSQETGPYEQYF.

About this clonotype itself: Because it lacks the conserved phenylalanine or tryptophan at the end, this CDR3 is likely a read error. The V call is TRBV12-3 or TRBV12-4, the J call TRBJ1-4; possibly TRBD1 for D (5 bases). Trimming shortened V by 6 bases and J by 4 bases, and 9 bases separated the two germline ends. The CDR3 runs to 13 residues. CDR3 amino acids: CASRYRNNEKLFI. The CDR3 DNA sequence: TGTGCCAGCAGATACAGGAATAATGAAAAACTGTTTATT.

Only one count was recorded for this clonotype. A read error is likely, as this CDR3 ends without the conserved phenylalanine or tryptophan. The chain recombines TRBV28 with TRBJ2-3; tentatively, D is TRBD2 (6 bases). CDR3 length: 16 amino acids. Per germline, CDR1 MDHEN and CDR2 SYDVKM. V gave up 5 bases and J gave up 2 bases, with 17 bases separating them. CDR3 nucleotides: TGTGCCAGCAGTCTCGGTACTAGCTTCTCCACAGATACGCAGTATTGT. This gives the protein CASSLGTSFSTDTQYC.

The chain combines TRBV20-1 with TRBJ2-7, with 8 bases aligning to TRBD2. CDR3 size: 15 residues. J was trimmed by 7 bases and V by 5 bases; bases with no gene match: 16. Germline CDR1 DFQATT, CDR2 SNEGSKA (reference sequence). The CDR3 region is CSAAQGSGSVYEQYF. The CDR3 DNA follows: TGCAGTGCTGCCCAGGGGAGCGGGAGTGTGTATGAGCAGTACTTC.

The V call is TRBV12-3 or TRBV12-4, the J call TRBJ2-1; D is perhaps TRBD1 (6 bases). Between the trimmed V and J ends, which lost 10 bases and 9 bases, there was a span of 22 bases. This CDR3 region has 14 residues. CDR3 DNA sequence: TGTGCCATCGAGAAGGGACAAGCGGTCGGTGAGCAGTTCTTC. Amino acids: CAIEKGQAVGEQFF.

The chain is built from TRBV7-9 and TRBJ1-2, with TRBD1 identical over 9 bases. The germline CDR1 and CDR2 sequences are SEHNR and FQNEAQ (reference sequence). This CDR3 contains 15 residues. V shed 3 bases and J 5 bases; nucleotides not matched to a gene: 7. This chain's CDR3 is CASSFGHRGLYGYTF. The CDR3 coding sequence is TGTGCCAGCAGCTTCGGGCACAGGGGGCTGTATGGCTACACCTTC.

With respect to this clonotype: In this CDR3 the conserved last residue, phenylalanine or tryptophan, is missing, so a read error is likely. The CDR3 loop is CSVGGQINQPQHI. CDR3 coding DNA: TGCAGCGTTGGGGGACAGATAAATCAGCCCCAGCATATT. This rearrangement joins TRBV29-1 to TRBJ1-5; 7 nucleotides align to TRBD1. V gave up 4 bases and J gave up 4 bases; unmatched junction bases: 4. Germline-derived CDR1 and CDR2 are SQVTM and ANQGSEA. The length of the CDR3 is 13 residues.

This clonotype occurred a few times. The V gene is TRBV7-2, the J gene TRBJ2-5, with 11 nucleotides matching TRBD1. The CDR3 is made up of 16 amino acids. V shed 3 bases, J shed 4 bases, and the junction held 7 bases outside the gene matches. Germline assignment: CDR1 SGHTA and CDR2 FQGNSA. DNA for the CDR3: TGTGCCAGCAGCTTTCCCTCCGGACAGGGGGCAGAGACCCAGTACTTC. It encodes CASSFPSGQGAETQYF.

For this clonotype: Being one base from a much bigger clone, this may be a read error. This rearrangement joins TRBV18 to TRBJ2-3; D remains unclear. This CDR3 has 17 residues. Germline values: CDR1 KGHSH, CDR2 LQKENI. The CDR3, as DNA: TGTGCCTGCTCACCGGGCGTTGGGTCGGAAAACACAGATACGCAGTATTTT. Amino acid sequence: CACSPGVGSENTDTQYF.

Remarks on this clonotype: At one end, the junction sequence differs from germline, possibly due to a read error. This rearrangement joins TRBV12-3 or TRBV12-4 to TRBJ2-7, with D possibly being TRBD1 (5 bases). The CDR3 runs to 13 residues. DNA of the CDR3: TGTGCCTGCAGTGCAGGGAATCAGGGCGAGCAATACTTC. Protein: CACSAGNQGEQYF.

A remark on this clonotype: An end of the junction differs from the germline gene, which may be a read error. The DNA for the CDR3 is TGCGCCAGCAGCTTGGTTTATGGTGGCTCCACCGTGGAGCAGTTTTTT. It specifies CASSLVYGGSTVEQFF. The chain combines TRBV5-1 with TRBJ2-2, with no clear D. Germline V CDR1 and CDR2: SGHRS, YFSETQ. This CDR3 is 16 amino acids long.

The chain is built from TRBV20-1 and TRBJ2-7; 12 bases are a match to TRBD2. V dropped 2 bases and J dropped 1; count of bases not matched to a gene: 15. Germline CDR1 reads DFQATT; CDR2 reads SNEGSKA (reference sequence). The CDR3 is 19 residues long. The CDR3 DNA reads TGCAGTGCTAGAACCTCTCGGGTCCTAGCGGGAGGGCCGTCCTACGAGCAGTACTTC. Protein product: CSARTSRVLAGGPSYEQYF.

With respect to this clonotype: One end of the junction is discordant with germline, which a read error may explain. This chain connects TRBV6-6 to TRBJ2-1; D uncertain. The CDR3 is 19 residues long. The germline V gene has CDR1 MNHNY and CDR2 SVGAGI (reference sequence). CDR3: CASCYFTGMAAIFYNVQFF. In nucleotides, the CDR3 is TGTGCCAGCTGTTACTTTACCGGAATGGCGGCTATCTTCTACAATGTGCAGTTCTTC.

A remark on this clonotype: The junction and the germline gene differ at one end; a read error may be behind it. The chain carries TRBV29-1 and TRBJ1-2, with D hard to call. Per germline, CDR1 SQVTM and CDR2 ANQGSEA. This CDR3 spans 12 amino acids. The CDR3 protein is CSLDDINYGYTF. The CDR3 nucleotides read TGCAGTCTCGATGACATCAACTATGGTTACACCTTC.

Ten or more counts support this clonotype. The chain combines TRBV10-3 with TRBJ1-3; 9 positions match TRBD1. With 3 bases clipped from V and 0 bases from J, the junction kept 9 bases outside the gene matches. Germline CDR1 reads ENHRY; CDR2 reads SYGVKD. CDR3 length equals 18 residues. Written as DNA, the CDR3 is TGTGCCATCAGTGACATGGGGACAGGGCGAAGCTCTGGAAACACCATATATTTT. Residues: CAISDMGTGRSSGNTIYF.

The chain combines TRBV11-2 with TRBJ2-5; possibly TRBD2 for D (5 bases). CDR1 is SGHAT, CDR2 FQNNGV, per germline. Trimming cost V 5 bases and J 9 bases, with 16 bases left between them. This CDR3 is 13 amino acids long. CDR3 DNA sequence: TGTGCCAGCAGCCAGGCGGGCCAGGAGGCCCAGTACTTC. Residues: CASSQAGQEAQYF. Together with reference TRBV11-2 and TRBJ2-5, the CDR3 gives the full variable domain: EAGVAQSPRYKIIEKRQSVAFWCNPISGHATLYWYQQILGQGPKLLIQFQNNGVVDDSQLPKDRFSAERLKGVDSTLKIQPAKLEDSAVYLCASSQAGQEAQYFGPGTRLLVL.

In the case of this clonotype: The CDR3 ends on some other residue instead of the conserved phenylalanine or tryptophan, so this is likely a read error. It is unclear where the CDR3 begins or ends on the DNA, so no DNA is shown, and the CDR3 is as TCRdb lists it. This chain connects TRBV4-1 to TRBJ2-1; TRBD1 reflects the table's D call only, with no check against the DNA. Germline CDR1 is MGHRA and CDR2 is YSYEKL. The CDR3 comprises 13 residues, both ends counted. The CDR3 here is CASSQEWTRGEFY.

Details on this clonotype: No conserved phenylalanine or tryptophan ends this CDR3, so it is likely a read error. The chain uses TRBV6-6 and TRBJ2-7; possibly TRBD2 for D (5 bases). CDR1 and CDR2 (germline): MNHNY, SVGAGI (reference sequence). Trimming took off 2 bases at V and 7 bases at J, with 9 bases between the two ends. CDR3 size: 12 residues. The CDR3 DNA follows: TGTGCCAGCAGTTACGTGGGGAGTGAGCAGTACTTA. As protein: CASSYVGSEQYL.

Concerning this clonotype itself: This CDR3 fails to terminate in the conserved phenylalanine or tryptophan, so it likely reflects a read error. This chain links TRBV29-1 with TRBJ2-1; D gene uncertain. V was shortened by 4 bases and J by 9 bases, with 16 bases between the two germline ends. CDR3 length: 13 residues. The germline gives CDR1 SQVTM, CDR2 ANQGSEA. In DNA form, the CDR3 reads TGCAGCGTTGCCCTCCTATCGGGCGGTGAGCAGTTCTTA. Protein: CSVALLSGGEQFL.

The chain has TRBV24-1 and TRBJ2-1; tentative D call: TRBD2 (6 bases). The length of the CDR3 is 18 residues. Germline loops: CDR1 KGHDR, CDR2 SFDVKD. Trimming cost V 7 bases and J 3 bases, with 24 bases left between them. The CDR3 DNA is TGTGCCACCAGCACCGAGACTAGTGGGAGTCCCCTCTACAATGAGCAGTTCTTC. This codes for CATSTETSGSPLYNEQFF.

V and J are TRBV6-1 and TRBJ2-7; D is uncertain. The CDR3 extends over 13 amino acids. Germline CDR1 is MNHNS and CDR2 is SASEGT. V lost 3 bases and J lost 3, with 9 bases in between. The DNA of the CDR3 is TGTGCCAGCAGTGAGTGCATAAACTACGAGCAGTACTTC. Translation: CASSECINYEQYF.

About this clonotype itself: Here the CDR3 omits its conserved ending phenylalanine or tryptophan, so a read error is the likely source. The DNA is omitted, as the CDR3 cannot be located on it reliably, and the CDR3 follows TCRdb's listing. The rearrangement links TRBV28 to TRBJ2-2; the table names TRBD1, a call not compared with the DNA. Per germline, CDR1 MDHEN and CDR2 SYDVKM. The CDR3 length is 15 residues, termini included. The CDR3 loop reads CASSWTGGSAGELFL.

This chain joins TRBV20-1 and TRBJ2-1, with 7 bases aligning to TRBD1. The CDR3 loop spans 12 amino acids. Germline V lookup: CDR1 DFQATT, CDR2 SNEGSKA (reference sequence). J was trimmed by 7 bases and V by 7 bases; bases with no gene match: 7. As DNA, the CDR3 is TGCAGTGTTGATGGGACAGCAAATGAGCAGTTCTTC. This encodes CSVDGTANEQFF.

As regards this clonotype: At one of its ends the junction is not consistent with the germline gene, which may arise from a read error. The V and J genes are TRBV4-1 and TRBJ1-2; TRBD1 matches at 12 bases. The CDR3 is made up of 17 amino acids. The germline V gene encodes CDR1 MGHRA and CDR2 YSYEKL. CDR3 DNA: TGCGCCAGCAGCCAAGCTCCACCGGGACAGGGGGCGCTGAGCTACACATTC. Amino acid sequence: CASSQAPPGQGALSYTF.

The chain uses TRBV29-1 and TRBJ2-2, with D tentatively TRBD2 (6 bases). Germline V CDR1 and CDR2: SQVTM, ANQGSEA. V lost 4 bases and J 9 bases, leaving 21 bases between the germline ends. The CDR3 runs 15 residues. CDR3: CSVVLLAGGIWELFF. The CDR3 nucleotides read TGCAGCGTTGTTCTCCTGGCAGGAGGGATCTGGGAGCTGTTTTTT.

The gene calls are TRBV24-1 and TRBJ2-3; D unclear. The end of the DNA aligns better with TRBJ1-5, so the J call may be wrong. This CDR3 region has 12 residues. Germline V lookup: CDR1 KGHDR, CDR2 SFDVKD. Here the CDR3 DNA reads TGTGCCACCAGTGAAAACACAGATACGCAGCATTTT. Its protein is CATSENTDTQHF.

Notes on this clonotype: The CDR3 end shows no conserved phenylalanine or tryptophan, and so a read error is likely. The V call is TRBV28, the J call TRBJ1-1; TRBD1 matches at 9 bases. CDR1 is MDHEN and CDR2 is SYDVKM in the germline V gene. The CDR3 extends over 15 amino acids. The CDR3 reads CASTLAWTGATEAFL. Written as DNA, the CDR3 is TGTGCCAGCACTTTAGCCTGGACAGGGGCAACTGAAGCTTTCCTT.

With regard to this clonotype: A read error may account for a junction end that differs from germline. The gene calls are TRBV29-1 and TRBJ2-2; a weak D match, TRBD2 (6 bases). In germline, CDR1 is SQVTM, CDR2 ANQGSEA. The CDR3 is 17 amino acids. The CDR3 reads CNVVRGISGINTGELFF. CDR3 in DNA: TGCAACGTTGTTCGGGGGATTAGCGGAATCAACACCGGGGAGCTGTTTTTT.

As to this clonotype: The junction differs from germline at one of its ends, possibly a read error. V is TRBV29-1 and J is TRBJ2-3, with a tentative D call TRBD2 (5 bases). The CDR3 spans 16 residues. Per the germline V gene, CDR1 is SQVTM and CDR2 is ANQGSEA. The CDR3 DNA sequence: TGCAGCGCTCCGGGATTCCGAGCAGGTAATACAGATACGCAGTATTTC. Amino acids: CSAPGFRAGNTDTQYF.